Sequencing of this TCR beta chain was carried out in a study of T cells in Graves' hyperthyroidism and ophthalmopathy. Overall study context: At the time of initial diagnosis and before any treatment, peripheral blood was collected.

The investigators amplified TCR beta CDR3 regions from RNA transcripts. HTBI primers were used for first-round RT-PCR of the TCR CDR3. TCRdb reprocessed the multiplex PCR reads via MiXCR and lists one record per CDR3 protein. There are about 550,000 distinct CDR3 sequences in the sample; under 25% occur only once, and about a quarter lies in the top ten. Germline CDR1 reads SGDLS; CDR2 reads YYNGEE. The CDR3 covers 13 residues. V was pared by 3 bases and J by 6 bases, with 13 bases between. This clonotype has ten or more counts. Sequencing input: blood. The TCR comes from a man aged 18 to 35 with Graves' hyperthyroidism. The V and J genes are TRBV9 and TRBJ2-7; no firm D call. CDR3 region: CASSALRTGEQYF. The CDR3 DNA is TGTGCCAGCAGCGCGCTTAGGACCGGCGAGCAGTACTTC.